Listed here are 12 T cell receptor beta chains from one sample, sequenced in a study of blood T cell repertoires in COVID-19. Profiled with immunoSEQ multiplex PCR; TCRdb holds only in-frame clones, not every one. The sample gives some 250,000 clones, roughly nine tenths of which show up once; 6.2% is in the top ten. Sequences were obtained from peripheral blood. The receptors stem from a man aged 55 to 70 with acute or convalescent COVID-19.

The chain uses TRBV3-1 (or the pseudogene TRBV3-2) and TRBJ2-1; 12 nucleotides align to TRBD2. With 4 bases clipped from V and 4 bases from J, the junction kept 5 bases outside the gene matches. This CDR3 has 16 amino acids. Looked up from germline, CDR1 is LGHDT and CDR2 is YNNKEL (reference sequence). CDR3 in DNA: TGTGCCAGCAGCCGGCAACTAGCGGGAGGATACAATGAGCAGTTCTTC. It yields the protein CASSRQLAGGYNEQFF.

The chain recombines TRBV4-2 with TRBJ2-1; 8 bases align to TRBD2. Per the germline V gene, CDR1 is LGHNA and CDR2 is YNFKEQ. V was pared by 3 bases and J by 1 base, with 5 bases of the junction left unmatched. The CDR3 sequence is 16 residues long. The CDR3 spells CASSHSGTSSYNEQFF. DNA of the CDR3: TGTGCCAGCAGCCACTCCGGGACTAGTTCCTACAATGAGCAGTTCTTC.

J is TRBJ2-4 and V is TRBV2, with 7 bases matching TRBD2. CDR3 length equals 15 residues. V lost 10 bases and J lost 3; bases outside the gene matches: 12. Germline values: CDR1 SNHLY, CDR2 FYNNEI. The CDR3 is CATSTSLRVKNIQYF. DNA of the CDR3: TGTGCCACATCGACTAGCCTGCGGGTCAAAAACATTCAGTACTTC.

Notes on this clone: Other DNA sequences within the sample encode an identical CDR3. The chain employs TRBV9 and TRBJ2-7, with 7 bases aligning to TRBD1. From germline, CDR1 is SGDLS and CDR2 YYNGEE. V gave up 4 bases and J gave up 0 bases; unmatched junction bases: 1. The CDR3 has 13 amino acids. CDR3 bases: TGTGCCAGCAGCCCAGGGGGCTCCTACGAGCAGTACTTC. It codes for CASSPGGSYEQYF.

The rearrangement joins TRBV28 to TRBJ1-1; D is possibly TRBD1 (5 bases). V lost 7 bases to trimming and J lost 3 bases, with 9 bases between them. Germline CDR1 and CDR2: MDHEN and SYDVKM. The CDR3 extends over 12 amino acids. The CDR3 coding sequence is TGTGCCAGCATGGAGGGGTACACTGAAGCTTTCTTT. Its protein product is CASMEGYTEAFF.

This clone was seen a single time. This chain uses TRBV19 with TRBJ2-5, with TRBD2 matching over 7 bases. Losses at the gene ends were 6 bases for V and 1 base for J; bases not matched to a gene: 5. The germline gives CDR1 LNHDA, CDR2 SQIVND (reference sequence). CDR3 length: 14 residues. CDR3 DNA sequence: TGTGCCAGTAGCTCGGGAGGCTCCCAAGAGACCCAGTACTTC. Translation gives CASSSGGSQETQYF.

The chain uses TRBV19 and TRBJ2-5; possible D gene TRBD1, 6 bases. V gave up 7 bases and J gave up 1 base, with 19 bases separating them. Per the germline V gene, CDR1 is LNHDA and CDR2 is SQIVND (reference sequence). The CDR3 sequence is 16 residues long. The CDR3 coding sequence is TGTGCCAGTACTAGGGGAGTGGAACAGGGCCAAGAGACCCAGTACTTC. It yields the protein CASTRGVEQGQETQYF.

CDR3 DNA: TGTGCCAGCAGTCTGGCTGGCGAGCAGTACTTC. Protein: CASSLAGEQYF. The V call is TRBV6-5, the J call TRBJ2-7; D is ambiguous. V lost 5 bases, J lost 6 bases, and 8 bases lay in between. The CDR3 has 11 amino acids. Germline V lookup: CDR1 MNHEY, CDR2 SVGAGI.

The chain recombines TRBV19 with TRBJ1-4; 10 bases are a match to TRBD1. The trim removed 6 bases at V and 8 bases at J, leaving 9 bases unmatched. This CDR3 spans 15 amino acids. Germline V gene data show CDR1 as LNHDA and CDR2 as SQIVND (reference sequence). This CDR3 reads CASSDRGRGEEKLFF. The CDR3 DNA is TGTGCCAGTAGCGACAGGGGGCGTGGGGAGGAAAAACTGTTTTTT.

The chain has TRBV7-2 and TRBJ1-2; the match to TRBD1 covers 8 bases. The ends lost 5 bases at V and 3 bases at J; junction bases unmatched: 2. The CDR3 totals 13 residues. CDR1 is SGHTA and CDR2 is FQGNSA in the germline V gene. DNA of the CDR3: TGTGCCAGCAGCCCGGACAGGGACTATGGCTACACCTTC. Its protein product is CASSPDRDYGYTF.

V gene TRBV4-2 combines with J gene TRBJ1-3; a weak D match, TRBD1 (6 bases). In germline, CDR1 is LGHNA, CDR2 YNFKEQ. The CDR3 covers 18 residues. Trimming took off 4 bases at V and 0 bases at J, with 19 bases between the two ends. CDR3 sequence (DNA): TGTGCCAGCAGCCCCGGGACATTTGAAGTCTCCTCTGGAAACACCATATATTTT. Translating gives CASSPGTFEVSSGNTIYF.

The V and J genes are TRBV28 and TRBJ1-3; possible D gene TRBD1, 6 bases. Per the germline V gene, CDR1 is MDHEN and CDR2 is SYDVKM. CDR3 length equals 16 residues. Trimming took off 5 bases at V and 0 bases at J, with 14 bases between the two ends. The CDR3 DNA reads TGTGCCAGCAGTCCTCATGACAGGAGCTCTGGAAACACCATATATTTT. It codes for CASSPHDRSSGNTIYF. Drawing the rest from reference TRBV28 and TRBJ1-3, the complete variable domain is DVKVTQSSRYLVKRTGEKVFLECVQDMDHENMFWYRQDPGLGLRLIYFSYDVKMKEKGDIPEGYSVSREKKERFSLILESASTNQTSMYLCASSPHDRSSGNTIYFGEGSWLTVV.